Presented here are 3 T cell receptor beta chains from one specimen sequenced in a study of shared clonotypes between healthy human individuals. Produced via immunoSEQ multiplex PCR; TCRdb's table is partial and in-frame only. This sample has 2 million to 2.5 million clones, with about 94% found just once. The sequenced sample consisted of naive CD4+ T cells sorted from blood. The subset here: CD45RA+ positively selected. The receptors were sampled from a young man in good health.

In this sample, this clone turned up once. The V call is TRBV18, the J call TRBJ1-1; no definite D call. The V end lost 5 bases, the J end lost 5 bases, and 6 bases lay between the germline ends. CDR1 is KGHSH and CDR2 is LQKENI in the germline V gene. The CDR3 covers 11 residues. CDR3 nucleotide sequence: TGTGCCAGCTCAGAGAGGACTGAAGCTTTCTTT. It specifies CASSERTEAFF.

J is TRBJ2-1 and V is TRBV6-6, with TRBD1 matching over 9 bases. V was clipped by 0 bases and J by 10 bases; unmatched bases: 7. Germline V gene data show CDR1 as MNHNY and CDR2 as SVGAGI (reference sequence). The CDR3 runs 15 residues. DNA for the CDR3: TGTGCCAGCAGTTACTCGATGGGACAGGGTCCCGAGCAGTTCTTC. Translating it yields CASSYSMGQGPEQFF.

This clone was picked up one time. The V call is TRBV6-6, the J call TRBJ1-5; D not certain. Trimming cost V 1 base and J 4 bases, with 2 bases left between them. There are 12 residues in the CDR3. The germline gives CDR1 MNHNY, CDR2 SVGAGI (reference sequence). The chain's CDR3 is CASSYFNQPQHF. The CDR3, as DNA: TGTGCCAGCAGTTACTTTAATCAGCCCCAGCATTTT.